A single sample gave rise to the 22 T cell receptor beta chains below, sequenced in a study of neoadjuvant anti-PD-1 for oral cavity cancer. Using immunoSEQ multiplex PCR, the repertoire was profiled, and TCRdb retains in-frame clones only, with some absent. The repertoire holds fewer than 7,000 clones, with about 70% as singletons. Sequences were derived from PBMCs, sampled before nivolumab (anti-PD-1) treatment. The source is a person between 35 and 79 years old with oral cavity squamous cell carcinoma.

The J gene is TRBJ1-5, the V gene TRBV7-9; TRBD1 matches 9 bases. The length of the CDR3 is 17 residues. The germline gives CDR1 SEHNR, CDR2 FQNEAQ (reference sequence). After removal of 0 bases from V and 0 bases from J, the junction contained 3 bases not matched to a gene. The CDR3 coding sequence is TGTGCCAGCAGCTTAGCCCGGGACAGGGATAGCAATCAGCCCCAGCATTTT. Its protein is CASSLARDRDSNQPQHF.

This chain connects TRBV2 to TRBJ2-1, with 9 nucleotides matching TRBD2. Trimming at V came to 6 bases and at J to 7 bases, leaving 7 bases not matched to a gene. The CDR3 consists of 14 residues. Per germline, CDR1 SNHLY and CDR2 FYNNEI. The CDR3 protein is CASSHGGGVNEQFF. CDR3 DNA sequence: TGTGCCAGCAGCCACGGCGGGGGGGTGAATGAGCAGTTCTTC.

The sample holds a few counts of this clone. CDR3 amino acids: CASSQPGRRGNEKLFF. For the CDR3, the DNA is TGCGCCAGCAGCCAACCGGGCCGGCGGGGTAATGAAAAACTGTTTTTT. The rearrangement links TRBV4-1 to TRBJ1-4; D not resolved. Germline lookup yields CDR1 MGHRA and CDR2 YSYEKL. With 2 bases removed from V and 4 bases from J, the gap between germline ends came to 14 bases. CDR3 length: 16 residues.

This sequence joins TRBV7-2 and TRBJ1-4; 8 bases fit TRBD1. CDR1 is SGHTA, CDR2 FQGNSA, per germline. Trimming at V came to 5 bases and at J to 1 base, leaving 3 bases not matched to a gene. This CDR3 comprises 15 residues. The DNA of the CDR3 is TGTGCCAGCAGCCCCACAGGGGGAACTAATGAAAAACTGTTTTTT. It encodes CASSPTGGTNEKLFF.

This clone was found a few times. This chain connects TRBV5-1 to TRBJ1-2; D is ambiguous. The germline V gene encodes CDR1 SGHRS and CDR2 YFSETQ. The CDR3 length is 13 residues. The V gene lost 3 bases and the J gene lost 7 bases, with 13 bases spanning the gap. This CDR3 is CASSSDGTFGYTF. In DNA form, the CDR3 reads TGCGCCAGCAGCTCCGACGGCACGTTTGGCTACACCTTC.

The chain has TRBV6-1 and TRBJ1-2; no definite D call. Trimming cost V 4 bases and J 2 bases, with 11 bases left between them. The CDR3 covers 14 residues. Germline lookup yields CDR1 MNHNS and CDR2 SASEGT. CDR3 coding DNA: TGTGCCAGCAGTGGATCCGGGAGGAACTATGGCTACACCTTC. Translated: CASSGSGRNYGYTF.

J is TRBJ1-2 and V is TRBV5-1; 10 bases are a match to TRBD1. Germline-derived CDR1 and CDR2 are SGHRS and YFSETQ. The CDR3 extends over 16 amino acids. J was trimmed by 3 bases and V by 4 bases; bases with no gene match: 9. CDR3 bases: TGCGCCAGCAGCGGCACCGGGACAGGGGTTGACTATGGCTACACCTTC. Translating it yields CASSGTGTGVDYGYTF.

CDR3 region: CAWSVNDAGGDYGYTF. The CDR3 bases are TGTGCCTGGAGTGTAAACGACGCAGGGGGGGACTATGGCTACACCTTC. The V call is TRBV30, the J call TRBJ1-2; 7 bases are a match to TRBD1. Trimming cost V 0 bases and J 3 bases; bases outside gene matches: 10. CDR1 is GTSNPN and CDR2 is SVGIG in the germline V gene (reference sequence). The CDR3 runs to 16 residues.

This chain joins TRBV15 and TRBJ1-1, with D possibly being TRBD1 (5 bases). The CDR3 is made up of 16 amino acids. CDR1 and CDR2 (germline): LNHNV, YYDKDF (reference sequence). V lost 1 base, J lost 2 bases, and 14 bases lay in between. CDR3 nucleotides: TGTGCCACCAGCAGAGGGCAGGGATTCTTAAACACTGAAGCTTTCTTT. Its protein is CATSRGQGFLNTEAFF.

Turning to this clone: At one of its ends the junction is not consistent with the germline gene, which may arise from a read error. V gene TRBV10-3 combines with J gene TRBJ1-2, with D perhaps matching TRBD1 (5 bases). The CDR3 totals 13 residues. Germline CDR1 and CDR2: ENHRY and SYGVKD. The CDR3 protein is CAISEPTWGQPAF. The CDR3 DNA is TGTGCCATCAGTGAGCCCACCTGGGGCCAACCCGCATTC.

The chain recombines TRBV7-2 with TRBJ1-2, with D tentatively TRBD1 (5 bases). Trimming took 5 bases from V and 7 from J, leaving 14 bases between them. The CDR3 is 13 amino acids. Germline CDR1 and CDR2: SGHTA and FQGNSA. As DNA, the CDR3 is TGTGCCAGCAGCCCGGTTGGGGCTGGTGGCTACACCTTC. Protein: CASSPVGAGGYTF.

This clone has just one count. The V call is TRBV7-2, the J call TRBJ2-3; 11 nucleotides match TRBD2. This CDR3 contains 16 residues. Germline CDR1 and CDR2: SGHTA and FQGNSA. The J segment lost 6 bases and the V segment lost 7 bases, leaving 12 bases of the junction unmatched. The DNA of the CDR3 is TGTGCCAGCACGCTCACTAGCGGGGGCACAGGTGATACGCAGTATTTT. Protein sequence: CASTLTSGGTGDTQYF.

This chain uses TRBV6-4 with TRBJ1-1, with TRBD1 as a possible D gene (5 bases). CDR1 and CDR2 from the germline V gene are MRHNA and SNTAGT. The CDR3 consists of 14 residues. The ends were cut back, 3 bases at V and 8 bases at J, with 16 bases in the middle. The CDR3 DNA sequence: TGTGCCAGCAGTGAGGGACCAGAACTGGGGGAAGCTTTCTTT. This translates into CASSEGPELGEAFF.

The CDR3 DNA is TGTGCCAGCAGTAATAGCCGGGACAGACAAGAGACCCAGTACTTC. This gives the protein CASSNSRDRQETQYF. The gene calls are TRBV2 and TRBJ2-5, with 7 bases lining up with TRBD1. V shed 5 bases, J shed 2 bases, and the junction held 8 bases outside the gene matches. The CDR3 is 15 residues long. Germline V gene data show CDR1 as SNHLY and CDR2 as FYNNEI.

This clone was picked up a small number of times. The chain uses TRBV6-6 and TRBJ1-6; TRBD1 aligns across 8 bases. J gave up 7 bases and V 3 bases, and 8 bases lay outside the gene matches. The germline gives CDR1 MNHNY, CDR2 SVGAGI (reference sequence). CDR3 size: 16 residues. The CDR3 is CASSYYPGQANSPLHF. DNA for the CDR3: TGTGCCAGCAGTTATTACCCGGGACAGGCCAATTCACCCCTCCACTTT.

This clone was recorded only once. This chain links TRBV7-9 with TRBJ1-2; D is uncertain. Germline V lookup: CDR1 SEHNR, CDR2 FQNEAQ (reference sequence). V shed 1 base and J shed 7 bases, with 10 bases lying between them. The CDR3 totals 13 residues. This chain's CDR3 is CASSLGSSGGYTF. Written as DNA, the CDR3 is TGTGCCAGCAGCTTAGGGTCCTCGGGTGGCTACACCTTC.

This chain links TRBV10-2 with TRBJ1-5; 7 bases agree with TRBD1. With 2 bases clipped from V and 2 bases from J, the junction kept 3 bases outside the gene matches. Germline V gene sequence: CDR1 WSHSY, CDR2 SAAADI. This CDR3 region has 15 residues. DNA of the CDR3: TGCGCCAGCAGTGAGCAGGGGGGGGGCAATCAGCCCCAGCATTTT. This encodes CASSEQGGGNQPQHF.

V and J are TRBV5-1 and TRBJ2-1; tentative D call: TRBD2 (6 bases). The V gene's germline CDR1 is SGHRS and CDR2 YFSETQ. There are 15 residues in the CDR3. V lost 0 bases and J lost 7, with 14 bases in between. The CDR3 sequence: CASSLDLGGGNEQFF. CDR3 bases: TGCGCCAGCAGCTTGGATTTGGGGGGTGGAAATGAGCAGTTCTTC.

The chain joins TRBV6-6 to TRBJ1-2; 7 nucleotides line up with TRBD1. Germline V gives CDR1 MNHNY, CDR2 SVGAGI (reference sequence). The CDR3 sequence is 14 residues long. V was clipped by 8 bases and J by 7 bases; unmatched bases: 13. In nucleotides, the CDR3 is TGTGCCAGCGGGGAGGGGGCAGGGGCAGGTGGCTACACCTTC. Protein: CASGEGAGAGGYTF.

V and J are TRBV2 and TRBJ1-1; D may be TRBD1 (5 bases). Germline V gene sequence: CDR1 SNHLY, CDR2 FYNNEI. The V gene lost 7 bases and the J gene lost 8 bases, with 14 bases spanning the gap. The CDR3 extends over 12 amino acids. The CDR3 protein is CASMDTWREAFF. The CDR3 region has the DNA TGTGCCAGCATGGACACCTGGCGGGAAGCTTTCTTT.

In the case of this clone: Germline and junction disagree at one end, which may indicate a read error. The V and J genes are TRBV7-9 and TRBJ1-6; D may be TRBD1 (5 bases). Germline assignment: CDR1 SEHNR and CDR2 FQNEAQ (reference sequence). The CDR3 loop spans 15 amino acids. CDR3: CASTPREGGDSSLHF. The CDR3 DNA reads as TGTGCCAGCACCCCCAGGGAGGGAGGGGATTCATCCCTCCACTTT.

This chain's CDR3 is CSVGQNKNTEAFF. Written as DNA, the CDR3 is TGCAGCGTAGGACAGAACAAGAACACTGAAGCTTTCTTT. This chain connects TRBV29-1 to TRBJ1-1, with D maybe TRBD1 (6 bases). Germline V lookup: CDR1 SQVTM, CDR2 ANQGSEA. This CDR3 comprises 13 residues. V was trimmed by 6 bases and J by 1 base, leaving 12 bases between them.